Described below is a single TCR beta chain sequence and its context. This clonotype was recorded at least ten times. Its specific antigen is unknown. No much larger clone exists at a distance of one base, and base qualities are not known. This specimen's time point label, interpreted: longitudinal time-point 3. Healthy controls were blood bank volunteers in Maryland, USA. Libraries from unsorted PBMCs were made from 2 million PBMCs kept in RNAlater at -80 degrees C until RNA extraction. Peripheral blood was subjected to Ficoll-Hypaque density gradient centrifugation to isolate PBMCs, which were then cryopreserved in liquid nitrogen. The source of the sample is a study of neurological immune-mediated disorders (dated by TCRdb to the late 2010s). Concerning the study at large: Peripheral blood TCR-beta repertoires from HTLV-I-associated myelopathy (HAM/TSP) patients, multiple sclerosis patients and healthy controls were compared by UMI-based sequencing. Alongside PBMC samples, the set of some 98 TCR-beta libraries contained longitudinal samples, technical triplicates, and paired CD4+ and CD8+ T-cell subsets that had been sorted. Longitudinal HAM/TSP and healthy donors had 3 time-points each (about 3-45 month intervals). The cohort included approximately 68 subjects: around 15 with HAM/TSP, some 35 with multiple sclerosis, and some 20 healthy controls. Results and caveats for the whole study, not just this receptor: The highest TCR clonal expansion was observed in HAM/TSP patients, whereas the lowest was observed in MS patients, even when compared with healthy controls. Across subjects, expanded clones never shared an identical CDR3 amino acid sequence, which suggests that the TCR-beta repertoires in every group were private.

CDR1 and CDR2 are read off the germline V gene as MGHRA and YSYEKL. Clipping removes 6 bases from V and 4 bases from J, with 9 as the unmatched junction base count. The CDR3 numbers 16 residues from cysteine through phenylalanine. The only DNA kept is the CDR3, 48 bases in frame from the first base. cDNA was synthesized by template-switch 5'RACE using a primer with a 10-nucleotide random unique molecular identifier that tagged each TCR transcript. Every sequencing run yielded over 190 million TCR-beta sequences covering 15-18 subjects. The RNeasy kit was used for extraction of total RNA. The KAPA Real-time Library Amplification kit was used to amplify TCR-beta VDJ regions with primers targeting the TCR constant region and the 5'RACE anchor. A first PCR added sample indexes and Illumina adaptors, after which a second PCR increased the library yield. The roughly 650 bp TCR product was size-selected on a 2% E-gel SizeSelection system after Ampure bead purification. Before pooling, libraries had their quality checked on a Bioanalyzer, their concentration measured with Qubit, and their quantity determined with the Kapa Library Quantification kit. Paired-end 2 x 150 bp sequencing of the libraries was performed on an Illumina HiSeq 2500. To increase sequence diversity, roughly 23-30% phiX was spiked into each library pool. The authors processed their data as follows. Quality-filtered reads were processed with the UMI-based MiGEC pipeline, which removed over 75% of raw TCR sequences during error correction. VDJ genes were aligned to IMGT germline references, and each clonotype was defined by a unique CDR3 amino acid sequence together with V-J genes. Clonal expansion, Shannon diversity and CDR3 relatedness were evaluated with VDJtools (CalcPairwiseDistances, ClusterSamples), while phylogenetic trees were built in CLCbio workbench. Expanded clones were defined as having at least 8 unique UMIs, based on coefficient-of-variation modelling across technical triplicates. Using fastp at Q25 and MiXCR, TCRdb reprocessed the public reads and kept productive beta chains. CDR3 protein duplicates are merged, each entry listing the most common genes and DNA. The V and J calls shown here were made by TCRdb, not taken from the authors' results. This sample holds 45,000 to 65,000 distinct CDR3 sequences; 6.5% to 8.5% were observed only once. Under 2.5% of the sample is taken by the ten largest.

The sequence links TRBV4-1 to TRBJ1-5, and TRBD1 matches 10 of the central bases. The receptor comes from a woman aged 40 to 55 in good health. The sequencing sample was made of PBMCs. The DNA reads TGCGCCAGCAGAACGAATCAGGGACAGGGGAATCAGCCCCAGCATTTT. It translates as CASRTNQGQGNQPQHF.